The 23 T cell receptor beta chains below come from one sample, sequenced in a study of molecular identifiers for immune sequencing clone quantification. Using its own MiXCR run on the PCR reads, TCRdb lists one record per CDR3 protein. The data hold about 640,000 distinct CDR3 sequences, with just under 20% observed a single time. The sample taken for sequencing was naive CD8+ T cells from blood, with Jurkat cell RNA spiked in. Subset noted: FACS-sorted CD8+CD4-CCR7+CD45RA+ naive T cells. The receptors stem from a human donor in good health. Some libraries in this study had Jurkat cell RNA spiked in.

In the case of this clonotype: Given a much more abundant clone one base away, this may be a read error. The chain has TRBV19 and TRBJ2-2; perhaps TRBD2 as D (5 bases). V was cut by 8 bases and J by 4 bases, with 11 bases left in between. Germline lookup yields CDR1 LNHDA and CDR2 SQIVND (reference sequence). The CDR3 sequence is 13 residues long. CDR3 sequence reads: CASLAWATGELFF. The DNA of the CDR3 is TGTGCCAGTCTAGCCTGGGCCACCGGGGAGCTGTTTTTT.

This clonotype was seen many times. V and J are TRBV28 and TRBJ2-7, with D possibly matching TRBD2 (5 bases). Germline V gene lookup returns CDR1 MDHEN and CDR2 SYDVKM. The CDR3 has 15 residues. Trimming shortened V by 6 bases and J by 2 bases, and 17 bases separated the two germline ends. CDR3 sequence: CASRPLRERAYEQYF. In nucleotides, the CDR3 is TGTGCCAGCAGACCTCTGAGGGAACGAGCCTACGAGCAGTACTTC.

This clonotype was seen a handful of times. The chain combines TRBV28 with TRBJ1-4, with D possibly TRBD1 on 5 matching bases. The CDR3 runs to 15 residues. Germline V gene lookup returns CDR1 MDHEN and CDR2 SYDVKM. V gave up 5 bases and J gave up 3 bases, with 13 bases separating them. The CDR3 loop is CASSPGAGANEKLFF. CDR3 sequence (DNA): TGTGCCAGCAGTCCTGGGGCGGGGGCTAATGAAAAACTGTTTTTT.

In its sample, this clonotype was seen many times. The chain carries TRBV6-2 or TRBV6-3 and TRBJ1-5; no clear D gene. CDR1 and CDR2 from the germline V gene are MNHEY and SVGEGT. Trimming stripped 3 bases from V and 0 bases from J, with 9 bases between. This CDR3 is built from 15 residues. Here the CDR3 reads CASSYDGYSNQPQHF. The DNA of the CDR3 is TGTGCCAGCAGTTATGATGGGTATAGCAATCAGCCCCAGCATTTT.

This clonotype was counted ten times or more. The rearrangement joins TRBV2 to TRBJ2-1, with 8 bases matching TRBD1. In germline, CDR1 is SNHLY, CDR2 FYNNEI. After removal of 7 bases from V and 4 bases from J, the junction contained 15 bases not matched to a gene. The CDR3 contains 17 residues. The CDR3, as DNA: TGTGCCAGCAATATGGGTGGCGGGACAGGACTTTACAATGAGCAGTTCTTC. This gives the protein CASNMGGGTGLYNEQFF. The entire variable domain, with the rest obtained from reference TRBV2 and TRBJ2-1, is as follows: EPEVTQTPSHQVTQMGQEVILRCVPISNHLYFYWYRQILGQKVEFLVSFYNNEISEKSEIFDDQFSVERPDGSNFTLKIRSTKLEDSAMYFCASNMGGGTGLYNEQFFGPGTRLTVL.

A few counts support this clonotype. A much bigger clone sits one base away, suggesting this may be a read error. The chain combines TRBV19 with TRBJ1-5; D gene uncertain. The CDR3 totals 15 residues. CDR1 and CDR2 (germline): LNHDA, SQIVND (reference sequence). The CDR3 bases are TGTGCCAGTAGTATGACCGGGTCGGGCAATCGGCCCCAGCATTTT. Protein product: CASSMTGSGNRPQHF.

Remarks on this clonotype: The CDR3 does not close with the conserved phenylalanine or tryptophan, likely indicating a read error. The chain combines TRBV5-1 with TRBJ2-3, with 15 nucleotides matching TRBD2. This CDR3 is 17 amino acids long. Unmatched junction bases numbered 6, after V lost 3 bases and J lost 4 bases. Germline loops: CDR1 SGHRS, CDR2 YFSETQ. CDR3 DNA: TGCGCCAGCAGCTGGACTAGCGGGAGGGCCCTGGCAGATACGCAGTATCTT. Protein product: CASSWTSGRALADTQYL.

This clonotype was seen many times. The chain combines TRBV5-6 with TRBJ1-1; 7 positions agree with TRBD1. Germline V gene lookup returns CDR1 SGHDT and CDR2 YYEEEE. V dropped 0 bases and J dropped 4; count of bases not matched to a gene: 6. This CDR3 has 15 amino acids. CDR3 DNA: TGTGCCAGCAGCTTGGATGTCAGGGGGGGCACTGAAGCTTTCTTT. This codes for CASSLDVRGGTEAFF.

This clonotype has more than one count but fewer than ten. The V call is TRBV6-6, the J call TRBJ2-1; 12 bases fit TRBD2. CDR1 MNHNY and CDR2 SVGAGI come from the germline V gene (reference sequence). The CDR3 runs to 16 residues. Unmatched junction bases numbered 8, after V lost 6 bases and J lost 5 bases. CDR3 residues: CASSRLLAGGDNEQFF. CDR3 coding DNA: TGTGCCAGCAGCCGACTTCTAGCGGGAGGGGACAATGAGCAGTTCTTC.

This clonotype was detected ten times or more. This chain connects TRBV27 to TRBJ2-7; 7 bases align to TRBD1. The length of the CDR3 is 12 residues. The junction had 4 bases not matched to a gene; V was cut back by 6 bases and J by 5 bases. Germline CDR1 MNHEY, CDR2 SMNVEV (reference sequence). CDR3 DNA sequence: TGTGCCAGCAGACAGGGGTTTGACGAGCAGTACTTC. Encoded protein: CASRQGFDEQYF.

Notes on this clonotype: One junction end disagrees with the germline gene, perhaps due to a read error. V is TRBV7-9 and J is TRBJ2-2; 9 nucleotides line up with TRBD2. CDR3 size: 14 residues. CDR1 SEHNR and CDR2 FQNEAQ come from the germline V gene (reference sequence). In DNA, the CDR3 is TGTACCAGCAAAGCAGCGGGGGGCACCGGGGAGCTGTTTTTT. Translated: CTSKAAGGTGELFF.

About this clonotype: A much larger clonotype is one base distant, so this may be a read error. The rearrangement joins TRBV7-9 to TRBJ2-5; tentatively, D is TRBD2 (6 bases). Trimming left V 3 bases short and J 9 bases short, with 20 bases between. The germline CDR1 and CDR2 sequences are SEHNR and FQNEAQ (reference sequence). The CDR3 length is 15 residues. The CDR3 nucleotides are TGTGCCAGCAGCTTCCTAGCGCCCAGCCCTCAGGCCCAGTACTTC. Translation: CASSFLAPSPQAQYF. Full variable domain (remainder filled in from reference TRBV7-9 and TRBJ2-5): DTGVSQNPRHKITKRGQNVTFRCDPISEHNRLYWYRQTLGQGPEFLTYFQNEAQLEKSRLLSDRFSAERPKGSFSTLEIQRTEQGDSAMYLCASSFLAPSPQAQYFGPGTRLLVL.

J is TRBJ2-3 and V is TRBV9; D unclear. V lost 3 bases to trimming and J lost 4 bases, with 9 bases between them. The CDR3 sequence is 13 residues long. Germline CDR1 and CDR2: SGDLS and YYNGEE. CDR3 nucleotide sequence: TGTGCCAGCAGCGCCTACAAGGCAGATACGCAGTATTTT. This codes for CASSAYKADTQYF.

This clonotype was detected ten times or more. J is TRBJ1-4 and V is TRBV11-2, with 12 nucleotides matching TRBD1. Germline CDR1 and CDR2: SGHAT and FQNNGV. Trimming at V came to 5 bases and at J to 5 bases, leaving 9 bases not matched to a gene. The CDR3 is made up of 17 amino acids. This chain's CDR3 is CASSLPGQGAINEKLFF. DNA for the CDR3: TGTGCCAGCAGCCTCCCGGGACAGGGGGCGATAAATGAAAAACTGTTTTTT. The full variable domain, with the rest looked up from reference TRBV11-2 and TRBJ1-4, is EAGVAQSPRYKIIEKRQSVAFWCNPISGHATLYWYQQILGQGPKLLIQFQNNGVVDDSQLPKDRFSAERLKGVDSTLKIQPAKLEDSAVYLCASSLPGQGAINEKLFFGSGTQLSVL.

Ten or more counts support this clonotype. This chain joins TRBV7-9 and TRBJ2-1; 8 positions agree with TRBD2. The CDR3 sequence is 15 residues long. Germline V gives CDR1 SEHNR, CDR2 FQNEAQ (reference sequence). J gave up 2 bases and V 5 bases, and 5 bases lay outside the gene matches. CDR3 loop: CASSLRLATYNEQFF. The CDR3 nucleotides read TGTGCCAGCAGCCTACGACTAGCGACCTACAATGAGCAGTTCTTC.

In this sample, this clonotype turned up many times. This chain links TRBV7-9 with TRBJ2-3; D is possibly TRBD1 (6 bases). V shed 4 bases and J shed 8 bases, with 22 bases lying between them. The CDR3 consists of 16 residues. Germline CDR1 reads SEHNR; CDR2 reads FQNEAQ (reference sequence). CDR3 nucleotide sequence: TGTGCCAGCAGCTCGGACGGGCAGGGGATTTGGGCTACGCAGTATTTT. Translating gives CASSSDGQGIWATQYF.

This clonotype was picked up a small number of times. This rearrangement joins TRBV19 to TRBJ2-1; D call uncertain. CDR3 length equals 15 residues. Germline CDR1 is LNHDA and CDR2 is SQIVND (reference sequence). Trimming cost V 2 bases and J 10 bases, with 18 bases left between them. The CDR3 region is CASSITGYNLFEQFF. CDR3 DNA: TGTGCCAGTAGTATAACCGGATACAATCTTTTCGAGCAGTTCTTC.

This clonotype has ten or more counts. The genes are TRBV7-9 and TRBJ2-1; 9 bases map to TRBD2. Germline V gives CDR1 SEHNR, CDR2 FQNEAQ (reference sequence). Trimming at V came to 2 bases and at J to 2 bases, leaving 4 bases not matched to a gene. This CDR3 is built from 16 residues. The CDR3 nucleotides are TGTGCCAGCAGCTTACGGACTAGCGAGACCTACAATGAGCAGTTCTTC. This sequence encodes CASSLRTSETYNEQFF.

This clonotype was detected many times. The chain carries TRBV20-1 and TRBJ2-3, with 14 bases aligning to TRBD2. Looked up from germline, CDR1 is DFQATT and CDR2 is SNEGSKA (reference sequence). The CDR3 contains 16 residues. V was pared by 3 bases and J by 4 bases, with 6 bases of the junction left unmatched. CDR3 amino acids: CSASTGLAGVADTQYF. The CDR3 DNA reads as TGCAGTGCTAGTACGGGACTAGCGGGAGTAGCAGATACGCAGTATTTT.

This clonotype has just a few counts. The chain links TRBV27 to TRBJ2-5, with D uncertain. Trimming removed 6 bases from V and 2 bases from J, with 13 bases in between. Germline V gene data show CDR1 as MNHEY and CDR2 as SMNVEV (reference sequence). The CDR3 totals 14 residues. CDR3 amino acids: CASRGLHRQETQYF. The CDR3 DNA reads as TGTGCCAGCAGGGGTCTACACCGTCAAGAGACCCAGTACTTC.

This clonotype showed up many times. The chain couples TRBV2 to TRBJ2-7; no reliable D call. There are 14 residues in the CDR3. V was clipped by 4 bases and J by 5 bases, with 15 bases between them. Germline loops: CDR1 SNHLY, CDR2 FYNNEI. CDR3 amino acids: CASSARRDFDEQYF. CDR3 coding DNA: TGTGCCAGCAGTGCCCGACGCGATTTCGACGAGCAGTACTTC.

Only a few counts were recorded for this clonotype. The CDR3 loop reads CSVGGTSGRLDEQFF. The CDR3 DNA reads as TGCAGCGTTGGTGGGACTAGCGGGAGACTAGATGAGCAGTTCTTC. J is TRBJ2-1 and V is TRBV29-1; TRBD2 agrees at 14 bases. The CDR3 totals 15 residues. CDR1 is SQVTM and CDR2 is ANQGSEA in the germline V gene. J lost 8 bases, V lost 4 bases, and 7 bases had no gene match.

The V and J genes are TRBV19 and TRBJ2-7; the D call may be TRBD1 or TRBD2 (6 bases each). Germline V gene data show CDR1 as LNHDA and CDR2 as SQIVND (reference sequence). This CDR3 region has 14 residues. Trimming took off 3 bases at V and 2 bases at J, with 11 bases between the two ends. The CDR3 nucleotides are TGTGCCAGTAGTATGGGGGGCCCGACCTACGAGCAGTACTTC. This gives the protein CASSMGGPTYEQYF.